This T cell receptor beta chain derives from a study of T cell changes during pregnancy in multiple sclerosis. The germline gives CDR1 MGHRA, CDR2 YSYEKL. The CDR3 covers 14 residues. Trimming cost V 3 bases and J 3 bases; bases outside gene matches: 1. The method was immunoSEQ multiplex PCR; TCRdb's version includes in-frame clones alone and lacks a portion of them. The sample has tens of thousands of clones, approximately 92% seen once; the top ten hold approximately 1%. The sequencing here drew on peripheral blood, taken in the third trimester of pregnancy. The receptor was isolated from a female donor with multiple sclerosis, enrolled in a pregnancy study. V gene TRBV4-1 combines with J gene TRBJ1-4; TRBD1 matches 7 bases. This chain's CDR3 is CASSQGTANEKLFF. The CDR3 bases are TGCGCCAGCAGCCAGGGGACAGCTAATGAAAAACTGTTTTTT.